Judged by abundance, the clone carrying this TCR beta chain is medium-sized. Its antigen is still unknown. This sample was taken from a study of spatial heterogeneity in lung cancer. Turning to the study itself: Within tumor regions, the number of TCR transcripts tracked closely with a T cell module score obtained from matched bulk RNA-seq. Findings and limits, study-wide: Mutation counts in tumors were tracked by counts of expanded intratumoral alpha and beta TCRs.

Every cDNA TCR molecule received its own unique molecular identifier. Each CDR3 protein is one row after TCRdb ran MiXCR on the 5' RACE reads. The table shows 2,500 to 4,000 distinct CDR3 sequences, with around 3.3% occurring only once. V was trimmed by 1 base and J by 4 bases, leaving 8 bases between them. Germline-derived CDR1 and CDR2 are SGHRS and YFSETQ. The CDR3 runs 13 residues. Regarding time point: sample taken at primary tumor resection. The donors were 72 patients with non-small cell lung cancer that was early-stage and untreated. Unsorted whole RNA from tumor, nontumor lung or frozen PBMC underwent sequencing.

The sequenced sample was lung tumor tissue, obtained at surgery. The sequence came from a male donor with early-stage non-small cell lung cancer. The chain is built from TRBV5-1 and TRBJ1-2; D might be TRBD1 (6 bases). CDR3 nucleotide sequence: TGCGCCAGCAGCTTGTCGGACAGCTATGGCTACACCTTC. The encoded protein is CASSLSDSYGYTF.